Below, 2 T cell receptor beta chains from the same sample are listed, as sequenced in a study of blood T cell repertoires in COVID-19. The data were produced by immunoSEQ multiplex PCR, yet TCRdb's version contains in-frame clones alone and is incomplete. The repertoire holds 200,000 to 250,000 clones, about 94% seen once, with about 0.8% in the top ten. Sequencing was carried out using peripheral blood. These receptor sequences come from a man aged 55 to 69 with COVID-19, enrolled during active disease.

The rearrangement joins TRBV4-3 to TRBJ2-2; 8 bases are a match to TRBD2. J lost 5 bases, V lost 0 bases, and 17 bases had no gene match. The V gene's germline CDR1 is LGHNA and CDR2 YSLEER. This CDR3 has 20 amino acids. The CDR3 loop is CASSQDPQGGGLEGTGELFF. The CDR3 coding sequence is TGCGCCAGCAGCCAAGATCCACAGGGTGGGGGACTAGAAGGTACCGGGGAGCTGTTTTTT.

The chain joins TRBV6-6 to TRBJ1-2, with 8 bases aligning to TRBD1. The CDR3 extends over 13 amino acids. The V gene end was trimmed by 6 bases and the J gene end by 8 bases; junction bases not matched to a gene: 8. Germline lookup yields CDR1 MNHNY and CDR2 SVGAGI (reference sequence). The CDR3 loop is CASRDGQGIGYTF. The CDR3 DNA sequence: TGTGCCAGCAGAGACGGACAGGGTATAGGCTACACCTTC.